This paragraph reports one TCR beta chain. Clones were sequenced by immunoSEQ multiplex PCR, and TCRdb holds only the in-frame ones, with some missing. The sample holds 35,000 to 50,000 clones, over 85% seen once. This sample is drawn from a study of T cell changes during pregnancy in multiple sclerosis. The receptor was isolated from a female donor with multiple sclerosis, enrolled in a pregnancy study. Sequences were derived from CD4+ T cells from peripheral blood mononuclear cells, sampled in the first trimester of pregnancy.

Here the CDR3 DNA reads TGCGCCAGCAGTATGGGAGGAGGAAACACTGAAGCTTTCTTT. Translating gives CASSMGGGNTEAFF. The chain carries TRBV5-1 and TRBJ1-1; no clear D gene. Trimming took 5 bases from V and 2 from J, leaving 13 bases between them. The CDR3 is 14 residues long. Germline values: CDR1 SGHRS, CDR2 YFSETQ.